These T cell receptor beta chains were read from a single sample in a study of CD8+ T cells in alopecia areata. TCRdb keeps only in-frame clones here, not all; method: immunoSEQ multiplex PCR. The top ten clones hold around 2.7% of a sample with about 120,000 clones, less than 70% of them seen once. The sequenced sample consisted of CD4+ T cells sorted from blood. The receptors were sampled from a human donor in good health. Each CDR3 is given with its conserved first and last residue. Fields, in order: D gene, clone size, V gene, J gene, CDR3 protein, CDR3 DNA. The D gene is left open where the match is weak. Clone sizes are given selectively: once, few, many, or a class where the clone is expanded.

>TRBD1|-|TRBV10-3|TRBJ1-3
CATDDRGRSGNTIYF
TGTGCCACGGATGACAGGGGACGGTCTGGAAACACCATATATTTT
>-|-|TRBV18|TRBJ2-3
CASSPFRAQGDTQYF
TGTGCCAGCTCGCCCTTCCGGGCTCAGGGAGATACGCAGTATTTT
>-|few|TRBV4-2|TRBJ1-1
CASSQVGGNTEAFF
TGTGCCAGCAGCCAAGTGGGGGGGAACACTGAAGCTTTCTTT
>-|-|TRBV6-5|TRBJ1-4
CASSYSWGRKLFF
TGTGCCAGCAGTTACTCGTGGGGAAGGAAACTGTTTTTT
>TRBD1|-|TRBV4-1|TRBJ2-7
CASSQVARGRPDEQYF
TGCGCCAGCAGCCAAGTGGCCAGGGGGCGCCCAGACGAGCAGTACTTC
>-|few|TRBV14|TRBJ1-4
CASSLTGARKLFF
TGTGCCAGCAGCCTGACGGGGGCTAGGAAACTGTTTTTT
>-|-|TRBV5-1|TRBJ1-2
CASSPMGQNGYTF
TGCGCCAGCAGCCCCATGGGGCAAAATGGCTACACCTTC
>TRBD1|-|TRBV5-1|TRBJ1-2
CASRDRASPYYGYTF
TGCGCCAGCCGGGACAGAGCATCCCCCTACTATGGCTACACCTTC
>TRBD1|few|TRBV7-9|TRBJ2-5
CAGGTGQETQYF
TGTGCCGGCGGGACAGGCCAAGAGACCCAGTACTTC
>-|-|TRBV7-8|TRBJ1-6
CASSFGSSPLHF
TGTGCCAGCAGCTTTGGGAGTTCACCCCTCCACTTT
>-|-|TRBV28|TRBJ1-5
CASSFDRHSNQPQHF
TGTGCCAGCAGTTTCGACAGACATAGCAATCAGCCCCAGCATTTT
>TRBD2|-|TRBV2|TRBJ2-1
CASSEVAGGRNEQFF
TGTGCCAGCAGTGAGGTAGCGGGGGGCCGGAATGAGCAGTTCTTC
>-|-|TRBV6-6|TRBJ1-1
CASRLRPLNTEAFF
TGTGCCAGCAGACTTCGTCCCTTGAACACTGAAGCTTTCTTT
>-|-|TRBV11-3|TRBJ1-1
CASSQDANTEAFF
TGTGCCAGCAGCCAGGACGCGAACACTGAAGCTTTCTTT
>-|-|TRBV5-4|TRBJ2-1
CASSPPSTVEQFF
TGTGCCAGCAGCCCACCGTCCACTGTCGAGCAGTTCTTC
>TRBD1|-|TRBV2|TRBJ1-5
CASSRGQGPQPQHF
TGTGCCAGCAGTAGGGGACAGGGTCCACAGCCCCAGCATTTT
>TRBD1|-|TRBV4-1|TRBJ2-7
CASRHSGTGNYEQYF
TGCGCCAGCAGGCATTCCGGGACAGGAAACTACGAGCAGTACTTC
>-|-|TRBV5-1|TRBJ1-1
CASSSLVDSATEAFF
TGCGCCAGCAGCTCCTTAGTCGACTCTGCCACTGAAGCTTTCTTT
>-|-|TRBV7-2|TRBJ1-2
CASSLPHAGALEYTF
TGTGCCAGCAGCTTACCGCACGCGGGGGCCCTCGAGTACACCTTC
>-|-|TRBV11-2|TRBJ2-3
CASSLAADRRDTQYF
TGTGCCAGCAGCTTAGCCGCAGATCGTAGAGATACGCAGTATTTT
>TRBD2|many|TRBV5-6|TRBJ2-7
CASSLGAAGTYEQYF
TGTGCCAGCAGCTTGGGGGCAGCGGGGACCTACGAGCAGTACTTC
>-|-|TRBV5-6|TRBJ2-7
CASSYPLGGGSYEQYF
TGTGCCAGCAGCTACCCCCTGGGAGGCGGCTCCTACGAGCAGTACTTC
>-|-|TRBV13|TRBJ2-7
CASSLGHNFREQYF
TGTGCCAGCAGCTTGGGACACAACTTTCGGGAGCAGTACTTC
>-|-|TRBV6-1|TRBJ2-5
CASSGTDQETQYF
TGTGCCAGCAGCGGGACGGATCAAGAGACCCAGTACTTC
>-|-|TRBV5-1|TRBJ1-1
CASSSGEPTEAFF
TGCGCCAGCAGCTCAGGGGAGCCCACTGAAGCTTTCTTT
>-|-|TRBV29-1|TRBJ2-3
CSAGTENTQYF
TGCAGCGCTGGGACGGAGAATACGCAGTATTTT
>-|-|TRBV5-1|TRBJ1-2
CASSPAAVNYGYTF
TGCGCCAGCAGCCCAGCGGCAGTGAACTATGGCTACACCTTC
>-|once|TRBV30|TRBJ2-3
CAWSRMITDTQYF
TGTGCCTGGAGTAGGATGATTACAGATACGCAGTATTTT
>-|once|TRBV7-9|TRBJ2-7
CASSLGQPRGYEQYF
TGTGCCAGCAGCCTGGGACAGCCGCGGGGATACGAGCAGTACTTC
>-|-|TRBV4-2|TRBJ2-5
CASSQGGGGRVETQYF
TGTGCCAGCAGCCAAGGAGGGGGGGGTCGGGTGGAGACCCAGTACTTC
>-|-|TRBV15|TRBJ1-2
CATSRAENYGYTF
TGTGCCACCAGCCGCGCGGAAAACTATGGCTACACCTTC
>-|-|TRBV29-1|TRBJ1-5
CSASRGSNQPQHF
TGCAGCGCCTCGAGGGGGAGCAATCAGCCCCAGCATTTT
>-|-|TRBV30|TRBJ1-1
CAWTYRGEAFF
TGTGCCTGGACGTATAGGGGTGAAGCTTTCTTT
>-|few|TRBV5-1|TRBJ1-1
CASSFALSGEAFF
TGCGCCAGCAGCTTTGCCCTGTCCGGTGAAGCTTTCTTT
>-|-|TRBV30|TRBJ2-7
CAWINFGVSSYEQYF
TGTGCCTGGATCAACTTTGGGGTAAGCTCCTACGAGCAGTACTTC
>-|-|TRBV29-1|TRBJ2-1
CSVQGMNEQFF
TGCAGCGTTCAGGGTATGAATGAGCAGTTCTTC
>-|-|TRBV15|TRBJ1-2
CATSRGRAGGYTF
TGTGCCACCAGCAGAGGCAGGGCGGGTGGCTACACCTTC
>TRBD1|once|TRBV5-6|TRBJ1-2
CASSLVETGEIGYTF
TGTGCCAGCAGCTTGGTCGAGACAGGGGAAATTGGCTACACCTTC
>-|-|TRBV5-1|TRBJ1-4
CASSSGSEKLFF
TGCGCCAGCAGCTCTGGGAGTGAAAAACTGTTTTTT
>-|-|TRBV7-9|TRBJ1-1
CASLGSTVLTEAFF
TGTGCCAGCCTGGGGTCGACTGTGCTCACTGAAGCTTTCTTT
>-|-|TRBV20-1|TRBJ2-5
CSAWTKETQYF
TGCAGTGCTTGGACCAAAGAGACCCAGTACTTC
>-|-|TRBV30|TRBJ1-6
CAWSKETPNSPLHF
TGTGCCTGGAGTAAAGAGACGCCTAATTCACCCCTCCACTTT
>-|few|TRBV5-1|TRBJ1-1
CASSLGWGSTEAFF
TGCGCCAGCAGCTTGGGATGGGGGAGCACTGAAGCTTTCTTT